These 11 T cell receptor beta chains share one sample of origin, sequenced in a study of early T cells in non-severe SARS-CoV-2 infection. Using its own MiXCR run on the 5' RACE reads, TCRdb lists one record per CDR3 protein. This sample yields about 34,000 distinct CDR3 sequences, of which roughly 6% are seen a single time; around 8% belongs to the top ten. Sequenced material: whole blood. These TCRs come from an adult who was a healthcare worker with PCR-confirmed SARS-CoV-2 infection or an uninfected control (not recorded which).

This clonotype is judged medium-sized (0.01 to 0.1%). This chain links TRBV7-2 with TRBJ2-1; TRBD2 agrees at 8 bases. Losses at the gene ends were 4 bases for V and 10 bases for J; bases not matched to a gene: 9. This CDR3 comprises 14 residues. Germline values: CDR1 SGHTA, CDR2 FQGNSA. The CDR3 DNA reads as TGTGCCAGCAGCTATGGACTAGCTTATCACGAGCAGTTCTTC. Translating gives CASSYGLAYHEQFF.

The sample holds many counts of this clonotype. The chain carries TRBV7-6 and TRBJ1-2; D is undetermined. The V end lost 3 bases, the J end lost 7 bases, and 15 bases lay between the germline ends. Germline CDR1 is SGHVS and CDR2 is FNYEAQ. The CDR3 has 14 residues. The CDR3 nucleotides read TGTGCCAGCAGCTTGGGAACAGCTTATCCTGGCTACACCTTC. Amino acids: CASSLGTAYPGYTF.

The CDR3 DNA sequence: TGCGCCAGCAGCGGGGGACTAGCGGGGGCCATCGAGACCCAGTACTTC. It is translated as CASSGGLAGAIETQYF. This chain joins TRBV5-1 and TRBJ2-5, with TRBD2 identical over 14 bases. V was clipped by 4 bases and J by 5 bases; unmatched bases: 7. CDR3 length: 16 residues. Germline CDR1 reads SGHRS; CDR2 reads YFSETQ.

The chain has TRBV7-9 and TRBJ2-2, with D unclear. There are 12 residues in the CDR3. Germline CDR1 reads SEHNR; CDR2 reads FQNEAQ (reference sequence). V dropped 2 bases and J dropped 6 bases, with 4 bases sitting between them. CDR3: CASSLLAGELFF. CDR3 DNA: TGTGCCAGCAGCTTACTCGCCGGGGAGCTGTTTTTT.

This clonotype was found many times. The genes are TRBV20-1 and TRBJ2-1, with 11 nucleotides matching TRBD2. CDR3 size: 15 residues. Unmatched junction bases numbered 3, after V lost 1 base and J lost 4 bases. Germline V gives CDR1 DFQATT, CDR2 SNEGSKA (reference sequence). In nucleotides, the CDR3 is TGCAGTGCTAGAGCCGGGACTAGCGGATACAATGAGCAGTTCTTC. Its protein is CSARAGTSGYNEQFF.

In this sample, this clonotype turned up many times. This chain connects TRBV11-2 to TRBJ2-7, with TRBD1 matching over 8 bases. Per germline, CDR1 SGHAT and CDR2 FQNNGV. The junction had 14 bases not matched to a gene; V was cut back by 5 bases and J by 2 bases. The CDR3 covers 17 residues. The chain's CDR3 is CASSLFPGQALTYEQYF. CDR3 nucleotides: TGTGCCAGCAGCCTTTTCCCGGGACAGGCCTTAACCTACGAGCAGTACTTC.

Many counts were recorded for this clonotype. The chain has TRBV7-2 and TRBJ2-7; 8 nucleotides align to TRBD1. With V trimmed by 1 base and J by 2 bases, 4 bases remained unmatched. The CDR3 sequence is 15 residues long. Germline CDR1 SGHTA, CDR2 FQGNSA. The CDR3 is CASSLDRGAAYEQYF. The CDR3 DNA reads as TGTGCCAGCAGCTTAGACAGGGGGGCGGCCTACGAGCAGTACTTC.

The genes are TRBV7-3 and TRBJ1-3; no clear D gene. Germline V gene data show CDR1 as SGHTA and CDR2 as FQGTGA. V lost 1 base, J lost 0 bases, and 7 bases lay in between. CDR3 size: 15 residues. The CDR3 loop reads CASSLSVGSGNTIYF. CDR3 nucleotides: TGTGCCAGCAGCTTAAGTGTCGGCTCTGGAAACACCATATATTTT.

There are many counts of this clonotype. The V gene is TRBV20-1, the J gene TRBJ1-5, with a possible D match to TRBD1 (5 bases). The V end was cut by 3 bases, the J end by 0 bases, with 15 bases between. Germline CDR1 DFQATT, CDR2 SNEGSKA (reference sequence). The CDR3 has 16 amino acids. In DNA, the CDR3 is TGCAGTGCTAGTCTGACAGCCGATTATAGCAATCAGCCCCAGCATTTT. Residues: CSASLTADYSNQPQHF.

The chain is built from TRBV18 and TRBJ2-1, with 7 nucleotides matching TRBD2. Germline CDR1 KGHSH, CDR2 LQKENI. Losses at the gene ends were 3 bases for V and 1 base for J; bases not matched to a gene: 12. This CDR3 spans 18 amino acids. CDR3 nucleotides: TGTGCCAGCTCACCCCGCCCGGCTGCGGGGGAGTCCTACAATGAGCAGTTCTTC. As protein: CASSPRPAAGESYNEQFF.

This clonotype showed up many times. The V call is TRBV30, the J call TRBJ2-4, with D perhaps matching TRBD1 or TRBD2 (6 bases each). Looked up from germline, CDR1 is GTSNPN and CDR2 is SVGIG (reference sequence). The CDR3 is made up of 17 amino acids. V was clipped by 0 bases and J by 2 bases, with 17 bases between them. DNA of the CDR3: TGTGCCTGGAGTGTACGAAGGGGGGCTGGAACCAAAAACATTCAGTACTTC. This encodes CAWSVRRGAGTKNIQYF. Supplemented by reference TRBV30 and TRBJ2-4, the full variable domain reads SQTIHQWPATLVQPVGSPLSLECTVEGTSNPNLYWYRQAAGRGLQLLFYSVGIGQISSEVPQNLSASRPQDRQFILSSKKLLLSDSGFYLCAWSVRRGAGTKNIQYFGAGTRLSVL.